Listed below are T cell receptor beta chains from one sample, sequenced in a study of T cell repertoires in cytomegalovirus infection. Via MiXCR, TCRdb re-called the reads, giving one row per CDR3 protein. The top ten hold 5.5% to 6.5% of the sample, which has around 210,000 distinct CDR3 sequences, approximately 6.7% seen once. The sample was PBMCs. All receptors derive from a human donor in good health (CMV status not recorded). Some clones in this sample may be carry-over from other donors' samples. CDR3s include the opening cysteine and the closing phenylalanine or tryptophan. D genes are given only for firm matches. The size entry is marked missing in some rows and otherwise reads once, few, many or a size class.

D	V	length	J	size	CDR3	DNA
TRBD1	TRBV20-1	13	TRBJ1-1	many	CSATLDRDTEAFF	TGCAGTGCTACCCTGGACAGGGACACTGAAGCTTTCTTT
.	TRBV7-2	14	TRBJ1-1	many	CASSLLAQNTEAFF	TGTGCCAGCAGCCTCCTGGCCCAGAACACTGAAGCTTTCTTT
.	TRBV6-1	15	TRBJ1-6	many	CASSEARAGGSPLHF	TGTGCCAGCAGTGAAGCAAGGGCCGGAGGATCACCCCTCCACTTT
TRBD1	TRBV7-2	21	TRBJ1-5	many	CASSLGWGNAQGAVRNQPQHF	TGTGCCAGCAGCTTAGGCTGGGGTAATGCCCAGGGGGCTGTTCGAAATCAGCCCCAGCATTTT
TRBD2	TRBV6-2/TRBV6-3	15	TRBJ2-5	many	CASSSAGGPQETQYF	TGTGCCAGCAGTTCCGCGGGGGGCCCACAAGAGACCCAGTACTTC
.	TRBV12-3/TRBV12-4	14	TRBJ1-1	many	CASSLIPWDTEAFF	TGTGCCAGCAGTTTAATCCCTTGGGACACTGAAGCTTTCTTT
.	TRBV7-2	16	TRBJ1-3	many	CASSPVGNTLGNTIYF	TGTGCCAGCAGCCCCGTGGGGAATACGCTGGGAAACACCATATATTTT
.	TRBV7-9	13	TRBJ1-2	many	CASSPNPTDGYTF	TGTGCCAGCAGCCCTAACCCGACGGATGGCTACACCTTC
.	TRBV7-2	13	TRBJ1-1	many	CASSLRTEPVAFF	TGTGCCAGCAGCCTACGAACCGAACCCGTGGCTTTCTTT
.	TRBV20-1	14	TRBJ1-5	many	CSASIQGKYQPQHF	TGCAGTGCTTCTATACAGGGAAAATACCAGCCCCAGCATTTT
.	TRBV20-1	11	TRBJ2-5	many	CSAPLGETQYF	TGCAGTGCTCCCCTGGGGGAGACCCAGTACTTC
.	TRBV7-2	15	TRBJ1-1	many	CASSPNRGRNTEAFF	TGTGCCAGCAGCCCTAACCGGGGCAGGAACACTGAAGCTTTCTTT
.	TRBV6-2/TRBV6-3	14	TRBJ2-3	many	CASTSTGLADTQYF	TGTGCCAGCACCTCAACAGGGTTGGCGGATACGCAGTATTTT
TRBD1	TRBV25-1	16	TRBJ2-1	.	CASSDPDRVSYNEQFF	TGTGCCAGCAGTGACCCCGACAGGGTCTCCTACAATGAGCAGTTCTTC
.	TRBV19	16	TRBJ1-5	many	CASSMRWENSNQPQHF	TGTGCCAGTAGTATGCGGTGGGAGAATAGCAATCAGCCCCAGCATTTT
TRBD1	TRBV7-2	15	TRBJ1-5	many	CASTTTGGGNQPQHF	TGTGCCAGCACCACGACAGGGGGCGGCAATCAGCCCCAGCATTTT
.	TRBV3-1	14	TRBJ1-5	many	CASSQRTIDQPQHF	TGTGCCAGCAGCCAAAGGACAATCGATCAGCCCCAGCATTTT
.	TRBV6-1	9	TRBJ2-1	few	CASSGEQFF	TGTGCCAGCAGTGGCGAGCAGTTCTTC
.	TRBV14	13	TRBJ1-1	few	CASTLNVNTEAFF	TGTGCCAGCACCCTAAATGTGAACACTGAAGCTTTCTTT
.	TRBV10-3	16	TRBJ2-2	many	CAIARDGPVNTGELFF	TGTGCCATCGCTAGGGACGGGCCAGTTAACACCGGGGAGCTGTTTTTT
.	TRBV6-2/TRBV6-3	15	TRBJ2-2	many	CASSYGQVNTGELFF	TGTGCCAGCAGTTACGGGCAGGTGAACACCGGGGAGCTGTTTTTT
.	TRBV5-1	15	TRBJ1-2	many	CASSLGAATPYGYTF	TGCGCCAGCAGCTTGGGGGCAGCAACCCCCTATGGCTACACCTTC
TRBD2	TRBV7-3	15	TRBJ2-1	many	CASSWTGTSLNEQFF	TGTGCCAGCAGCTGGACCGGGACTAGCCTGAATGAGCAGTTCTTC
.	TRBV7-2	14	TRBJ1-1	many	CASSFMRGNTEAFF	TGTGCCAGCAGCTTCATGAGGGGAAACACTGAAGCTTTCTTT
TRBD1	TRBV5-6	16	TRBJ1-4	few	CASSLGTGLPSEKLFF	TGTGCCAGCAGCTTGGGGACAGGGCTCCCTAGTGAAAAACTGTTTTTT
TRBD2	TRBV7-9	15	TRBJ2-1	many	CASSELAGGSDEQFF	TGTGCCAGCAGCGAGCTAGCGGGGGGCTCGGATGAGCAGTTCTTC
.	TRBV7-2	16	TRBJ1-1	many	CASSREGSGSYTEAFF	TGTGCCAGCAGCCGCGAGGGGTCGGGGTCATACACTGAAGCTTTCTTT
.	TRBV19	14	TRBJ2-7	many	CASSTSREIYEQYF	TGTGCCAGTAGCACCTCGAGGGAGATCTACGAGCAGTACTTC